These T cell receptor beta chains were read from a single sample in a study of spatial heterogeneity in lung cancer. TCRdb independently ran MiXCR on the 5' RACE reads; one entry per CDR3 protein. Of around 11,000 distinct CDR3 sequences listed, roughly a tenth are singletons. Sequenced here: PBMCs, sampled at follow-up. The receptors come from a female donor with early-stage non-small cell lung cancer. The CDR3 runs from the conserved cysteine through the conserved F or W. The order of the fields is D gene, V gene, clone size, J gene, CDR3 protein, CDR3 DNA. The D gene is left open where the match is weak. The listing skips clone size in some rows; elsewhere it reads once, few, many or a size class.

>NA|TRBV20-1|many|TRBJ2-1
CSARRNEQFF
TGCAGTGCCCGCCGCAATGAGCAGTTCTTC
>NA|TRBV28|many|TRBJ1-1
CASIPSRGRNTEAFF
TGTGCCAGCATCCCTTCCCGCGGCCGTAACACTGAAGCTTTCTTT
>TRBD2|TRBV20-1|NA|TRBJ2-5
CSARRASGQETQYF
TGCAGTGCTAGAAGGGCTAGCGGCCAAGAGACCCAGTACTTC
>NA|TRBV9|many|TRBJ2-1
CASRRELGSYNEQFF
TGTGCCAGCAGACGGGAGTTAGGCTCCTACAATGAGCAGTTCTTC
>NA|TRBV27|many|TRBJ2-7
CASSEVEQYF
TGTGCCAGCAGCGAAGTCGAGCAGTACTTC
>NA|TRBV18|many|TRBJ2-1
CASSPPSAMRGEQFF
TGTGCCAGCTCACCACCATCTGCTATGAGGGGTGAGCAGTTCTTC
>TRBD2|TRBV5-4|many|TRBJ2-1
CASSFGLARGNEQFF
TGTGCCAGCAGCTTCGGACTAGCGAGGGGGAATGAGCAGTTCTTC
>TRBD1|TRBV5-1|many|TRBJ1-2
CASSLGLLGQANYGYTF
TGCGCCAGCAGCTTGGGGCTTCTTGGACAGGCTAACTATGGCTACACCTTC
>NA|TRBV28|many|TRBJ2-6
CASSPGLGRNSGANVLTF
TGTGCCAGCAGTCCCGGTCTAGGACGAAACTCTGGGGCCAACGTCCTGACTTTC
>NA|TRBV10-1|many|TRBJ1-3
CASSPGLRDTIYF
TGCGCCAGCAGCCCGGGTCTGCGGGACACCATATATTTT
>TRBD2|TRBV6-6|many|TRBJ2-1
CASSSGRGLADYNEQFF
TGTGCCAGCAGTAGCGGCCGGGGACTAGCGGATTACAATGAGCAGTTCTTC
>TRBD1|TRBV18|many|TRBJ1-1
CASSPPTGLGAFF
TGTGCCAGCTCACCACCGACAGGGCTGGGGGCTTTCTTT
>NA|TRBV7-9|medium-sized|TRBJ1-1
CASSLGRTEAFF
TGTGCCAGCAGCTTAGGGAGGACTGAAGCTTTCTTT
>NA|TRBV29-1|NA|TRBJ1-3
CSARGSGNTIYF
TGCAGCGCTAGGGGCTCTGGAAACACCATATATTTT
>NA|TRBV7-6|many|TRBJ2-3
CASSPRSDVRDTQYF
TGTGCCAGCAGCCCACGGTCGGACGTAAGAGATACGCAGTATTTT
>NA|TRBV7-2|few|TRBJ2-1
CASSLESAGNEQFF
TGTGCCAGCAGCTTAGAATCAGCTGGCAATGAGCAGTTCTTC
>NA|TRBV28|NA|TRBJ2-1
CASSYSLSYNEQFF
TGTGCCAGCAGTTATAGCCTATCCTACAATGAGCAGTTCTTC
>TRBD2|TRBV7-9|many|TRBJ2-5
CASSSSGGFQETQYF
TGTGCCAGCAGCTCTAGCGGGGGATTCCAAGAGACCCAGTACTTC
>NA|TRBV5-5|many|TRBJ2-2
CASSLRLVETGELFF
TGTGCCAGCAGCCTCCGTCTAGTAGAGACCGGGGAGCTGTTTTTT
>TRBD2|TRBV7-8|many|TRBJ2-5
CASSLGTSGPTVNF
TGTGCCAGCAGCTTAGGAACTAGCGGGCCCACAGTTAACTTC
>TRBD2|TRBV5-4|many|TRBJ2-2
CASSLPVGGGTGELFF
TGTGCCAGCAGCCTCCCTGTGGGGGGGGGCACCGGGGAGCTGTTTTTT
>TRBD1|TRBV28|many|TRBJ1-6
CAVRGRVRSPLHF
TGTGCCGTCAGGGGGCGGGTAAGGTCACCCCTCCACTTT
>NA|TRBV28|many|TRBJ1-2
CASSLVGSGYGYTF
TGTGCCAGCAGTTTAGTGGGCTCAGGGTACGGCTACACCTTC